This T cell receptor (beta chain) came from a study of cytomegalovirus exposure and HLA in healthy donors. Looking at the study overall: Out of fewer than 500 genotyped donors, less than 85% belonged to the Caucasian-associated ancestry cluster.

This clone appeared a few times. It was with 60 Vbeta and 13 Jbeta primers that the PCR ran. Here immunoSEQ multiplex PCR was the method, and the copy in TCRdb shows in-frame clones only, minus some. Altogether some 150,000 clones are present, roughly 70% being singletons, with the ten largest covering less than 4.5%. CDR3 length equals 13 residues. V lost 6 bases and J lost 5, with 10 bases in between. Germline assignment: CDR1 SGHVS and CDR2 FQNEAQ. The sequenced material came from PBMCs. J is TRBJ2-2 and V is TRBV7-8; D not resolved. The sequence was collected from a man aged 50 to 59 in good health and CMV-seropositive. The CDR3 here is CASRIVRTGELFF. The CDR3 DNA follows: TGTGCCAGCAGGATCGTTCGGACCGGGGAGCTGTTTTTT. Variable domain in full (rest from reference TRBV7-8 and TRBJ2-2): GAGVSQSPRYKVAKRGQDVALRCDPISGHVSLFWYQQALGQGPEFLTYFQNEAQLDKSGLPSDRFFAERPEGSVSTLKIQRTQQEDSAVYLCASRIVRTGELFFGEGSRLTVL.